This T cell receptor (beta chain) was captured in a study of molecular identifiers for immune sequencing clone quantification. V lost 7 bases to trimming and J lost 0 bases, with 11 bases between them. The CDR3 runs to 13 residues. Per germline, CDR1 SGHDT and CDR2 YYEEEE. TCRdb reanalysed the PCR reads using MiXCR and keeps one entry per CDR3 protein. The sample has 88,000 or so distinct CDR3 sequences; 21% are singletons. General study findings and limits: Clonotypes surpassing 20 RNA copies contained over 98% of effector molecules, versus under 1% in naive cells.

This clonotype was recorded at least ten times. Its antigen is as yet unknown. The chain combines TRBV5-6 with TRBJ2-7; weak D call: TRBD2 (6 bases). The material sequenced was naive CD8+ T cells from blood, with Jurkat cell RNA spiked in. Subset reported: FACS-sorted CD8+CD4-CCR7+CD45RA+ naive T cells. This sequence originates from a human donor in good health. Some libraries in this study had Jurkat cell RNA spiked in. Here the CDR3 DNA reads TGTGCCAGCGAGGACTACCGCTCCTACGAGCAGTACTTC. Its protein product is CASEDYRSYEQYF.